This TCR beta chain appears in the sequencing data of a study of shared clonotypes between healthy human individuals. The study, taken as a whole, reports: Estimated richness was generally greater in naive than memory subsets. Rarefaction showed sorted-subset sequencing was incomplete despite large depth. Between a handful of donors, naive CD4 clonotypes were shared at a level of approximately 5%.

Per germline, CDR1 MNHEY and CDR2 SMNVEV (reference sequence). The V gene end was trimmed by 8 bases and the J gene end by 7 bases; junction bases not matched to a gene: 8. The CDR3 contains 13 residues. Concerning this clone: Antigen: not known.

CD8 cells classed as naive were CD45RO-negative and positively selected for CCR7, excluding terminally differentiated effector memory CD45RA+ cells. A deep-level run was used for the assay. Clones were sequenced by immunoSEQ multiplex PCR, and TCRdb holds only the in-frame ones, with some missing. The table includes 560,000 or so clones, 95% to 97% detected once. Input material: naive CD8+ T cells sorted from blood. The rearrangement joins TRBV27 to TRBJ2-7; 10 bases agree with TRBD2. The sequence was obtained from a woman aged 25-40 years in good health. The DNA for the CDR3 is TGTGCCAGCGGAGCTAGCGGGAGTGGTGAGCAGTACTTC. This translates into CASGASGSGEQYF.